These T cell receptor beta chains were read from a single sample in a study of metastatic and nonmetastatic thyroid tumors. With MiXCR, TCRdb reprocessed the PCR reads. Among roughly 25,000 clones, 14% to 15% were seen once, and the ten largest hold more than 3%. The source material was blood. The receptors originated from a female donor with papillary thyroid cancer or a benign thyroid nodule (not recorded which). Some clones in this sample may be carry-over from other donors' samples. CDR3s include the opening cysteine and the closing phenylalanine or tryptophan. Each record gives: V gene, CDR3 length, CDR3 protein.

>TRBV20-1|14
CSAPGQGASSPLHF
>TRBV9|14
CASSPAAGANVLTF
>TRBV7-7|15
CASSPTSGRAGEQFF
>TRBV6-1|12
CACVCRSDTQYF
>TRBV20-1|14
CSALEDTGDYGYTF
>TRBV14|15
CASSPIGGSGYEQYF
>TRBV11-2|16
CASSKRGASSGYEQYF
>TRBV12-3/TRBV12-4|13
CASSLVDPREAFF
>TRBV5-8|14
CASSLGDMDTEAFF
>TRBV10-1|13
CASSRGLGETQYF
>TRBV7-9|12
CASSPSSWGYTF
>TRBV28|15
CASTRGSGVGETQYF
>TRBV30|12
CAWRGGHYGYTF
>TRBV7-8|18
CASSLGHLIQGGNQPQHF
>TRBV19|15
CASTIPIGRGETQYF
>TRBV19|14
CASKPGASYNEQFF
>TRBV19|13
CASSIGSTDTQYF
>TRBV20-1|15
CSATIPGLDWYEQYF
>TRBV11-2|15
CASSFRRGEAYEQYF
>TRBV27|12
CASRVLGGPQHF
>TRBV28|13
CASSFGGGETQYF
>TRBV7-2|15
CASSLGRAANYGYTF
>TRBV6-1|15
CASRRNRGRNQPQHF
>TRBV7-2|13
CASSLGSGNTIYF
>TRBV4-1|14
CASSQRNPNNEQFF
>TRBV19|16
CASSRHRDSLSYEQYF
>TRBV29-1|11
CSAGGDYGYTF
>TRBV20-1|16
CSARPRGQGGNSPLHF
>TRBV6-8|16
CAISSPGLAGADTQYF
>TRBV28|15
CASNPLSGRRHTQYF
>TRBV24-1|14
CATSDPNRGYEQYF
>TRBV6-5|14
CASSYEGQSVGYTF
>TRBV6-1|15
CASSEGQVVTGELFF
>TRBV30|16
CAWSRGRSGGNQPQHF
>TRBV4-1|16
CASSQAPGQGINEQFF
>TRBV20-1|15
CSARITGTGRTEAFF
>TRBV5-1|15
CASSSDRGRQNEQYF
>TRBV15|15
CATSRDVVSYNEQFF
>TRBV9|17
CASSVDEGMYLNSPLHF
>TRBV6-1|15
CASRTSRGGANVLTF